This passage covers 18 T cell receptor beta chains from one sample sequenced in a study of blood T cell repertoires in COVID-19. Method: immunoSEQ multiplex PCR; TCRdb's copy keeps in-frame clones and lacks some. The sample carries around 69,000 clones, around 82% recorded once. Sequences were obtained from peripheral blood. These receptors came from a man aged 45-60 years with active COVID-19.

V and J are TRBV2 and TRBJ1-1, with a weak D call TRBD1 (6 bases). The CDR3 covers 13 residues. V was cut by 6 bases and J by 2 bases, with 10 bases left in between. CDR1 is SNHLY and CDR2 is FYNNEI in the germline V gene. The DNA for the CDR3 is TGTGCCAGCAGCGGACAGCAAAACACTGAAGCTTTCTTT. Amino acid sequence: CASSGQQNTEAFF.

CDR3: CASRAPDSYNEQFF. The CDR3 coding sequence is TGTGCCAGCAGGGCACCGGACAGTTACAATGAGCAGTTCTTC. The chain has TRBV2 and TRBJ2-1; D may be TRBD1 (6 bases). The CDR3 covers 14 residues. The V gene's germline CDR1 is SNHLY and CDR2 FYNNEI. Trimming removed 6 bases from V and 4 bases from J, with 13 bases in between.

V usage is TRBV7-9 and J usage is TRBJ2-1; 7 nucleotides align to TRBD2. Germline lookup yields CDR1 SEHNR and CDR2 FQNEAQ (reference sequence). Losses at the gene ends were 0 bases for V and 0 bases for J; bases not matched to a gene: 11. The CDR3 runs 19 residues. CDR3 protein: CASSLAGGERPHSYNEQFF. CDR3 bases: TGTGCCAGCAGCTTAGCGGGAGGGGAAAGACCCCACTCCTACAATGAGCAGTTCTTC.

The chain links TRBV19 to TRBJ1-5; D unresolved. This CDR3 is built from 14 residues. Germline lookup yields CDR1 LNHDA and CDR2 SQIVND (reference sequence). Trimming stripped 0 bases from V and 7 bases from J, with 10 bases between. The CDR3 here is CASSIDLARQPQHF. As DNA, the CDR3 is TGTGCCAGTAGTATAGATCTAGCCCGCCAGCCCCAGCATTTT.

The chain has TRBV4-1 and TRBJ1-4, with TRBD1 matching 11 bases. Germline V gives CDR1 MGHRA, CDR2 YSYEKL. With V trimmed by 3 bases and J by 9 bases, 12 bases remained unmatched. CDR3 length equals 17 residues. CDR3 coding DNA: TGCGCCAGCAGCCATCCCAAGGGGGGACAGGGGGGGAAAAAACTGTTTTTT. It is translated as CASSHPKGGQGGKKLFF.

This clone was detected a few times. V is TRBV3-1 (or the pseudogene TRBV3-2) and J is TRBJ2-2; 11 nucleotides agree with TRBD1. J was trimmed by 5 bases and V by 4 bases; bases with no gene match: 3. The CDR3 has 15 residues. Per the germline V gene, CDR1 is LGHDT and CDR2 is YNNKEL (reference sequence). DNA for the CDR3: TGTGCCAGCAGCCCCCGGGACAGGGGGACCGGGGAGCTGTTTTTT. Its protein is CASSPRDRGTGELFF.

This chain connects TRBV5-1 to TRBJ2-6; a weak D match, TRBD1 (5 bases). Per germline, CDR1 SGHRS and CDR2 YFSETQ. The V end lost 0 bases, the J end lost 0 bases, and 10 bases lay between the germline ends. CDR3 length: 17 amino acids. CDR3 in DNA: TGCGCCAGCAGCTTGGATGGGGCCAGCTCTGGGGCCAACGTCCTGACTTTC. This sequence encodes CASSLDGASSGANVLTF.

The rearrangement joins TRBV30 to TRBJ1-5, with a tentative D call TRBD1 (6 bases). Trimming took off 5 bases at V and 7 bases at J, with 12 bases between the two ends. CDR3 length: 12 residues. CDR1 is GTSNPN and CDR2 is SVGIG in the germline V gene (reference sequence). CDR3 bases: TGTGCCTGGGCCCAGGGGAAACAGCCCCAGCATTTT. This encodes CAWAQGKQPQHF. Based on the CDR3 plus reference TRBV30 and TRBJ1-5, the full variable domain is SQTIHQWPATLVQPVGSPLSLECTVEGTSNPNLYWYRQAAGRGLQLLFYSVGIGQISSEVPQNLSASRPQDRQFILSSKKLLLSDSGFYLCAWAQGKQPQHFGDGTRLSIL.

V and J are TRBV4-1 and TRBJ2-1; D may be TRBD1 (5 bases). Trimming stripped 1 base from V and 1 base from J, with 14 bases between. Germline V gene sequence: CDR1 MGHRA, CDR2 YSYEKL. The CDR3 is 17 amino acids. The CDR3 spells CASSQAPGRRSYNEQFF. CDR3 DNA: TGCGCCAGCAGCCAAGCCCCAGGGCGCCGGTCCTACAATGAGCAGTTCTTC.

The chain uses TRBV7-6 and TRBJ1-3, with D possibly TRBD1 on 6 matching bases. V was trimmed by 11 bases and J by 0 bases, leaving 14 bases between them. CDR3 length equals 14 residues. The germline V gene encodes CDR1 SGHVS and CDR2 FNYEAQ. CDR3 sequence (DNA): TGTGCCGGCGGGGGCCCGAGCTCTGGAAACACCATATATTTT. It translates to CAGGGPSSGNTIYF.

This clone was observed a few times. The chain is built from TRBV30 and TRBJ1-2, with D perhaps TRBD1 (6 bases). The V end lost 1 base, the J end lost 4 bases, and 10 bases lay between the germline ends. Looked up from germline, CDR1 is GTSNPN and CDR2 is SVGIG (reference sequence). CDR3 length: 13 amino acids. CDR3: CAWSAGAGYGYTF. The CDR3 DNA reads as TGTGCCTGGAGTGCAGGGGCCGGCTATGGCTACACCTTC.

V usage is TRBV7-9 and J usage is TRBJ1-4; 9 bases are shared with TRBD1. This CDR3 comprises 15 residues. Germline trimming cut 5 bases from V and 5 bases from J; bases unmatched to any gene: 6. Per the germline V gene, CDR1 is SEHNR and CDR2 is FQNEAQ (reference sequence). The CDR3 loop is CASSITGGGNEKLFF. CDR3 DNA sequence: TGTGCCAGCAGCATTACAGGGGGCGGGAATGAAAAACTGTTTTTT.

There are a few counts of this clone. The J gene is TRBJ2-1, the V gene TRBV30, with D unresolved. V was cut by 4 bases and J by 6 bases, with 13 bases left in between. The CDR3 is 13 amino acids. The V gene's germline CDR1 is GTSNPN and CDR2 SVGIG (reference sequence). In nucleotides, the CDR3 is TGTGCCTGGACGTTGGGCCCCCTCAATGAGCAGTTCTTC. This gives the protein CAWTLGPLNEQFF.

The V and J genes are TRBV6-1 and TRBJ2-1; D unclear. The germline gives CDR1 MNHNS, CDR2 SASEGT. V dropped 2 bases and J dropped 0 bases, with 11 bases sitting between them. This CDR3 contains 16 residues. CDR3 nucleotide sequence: TGTGCCAGCAGTGAAAATCTGGGCCTCTCCTACAATGAGCAGTTCTTC. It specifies CASSENLGLSYNEQFF.

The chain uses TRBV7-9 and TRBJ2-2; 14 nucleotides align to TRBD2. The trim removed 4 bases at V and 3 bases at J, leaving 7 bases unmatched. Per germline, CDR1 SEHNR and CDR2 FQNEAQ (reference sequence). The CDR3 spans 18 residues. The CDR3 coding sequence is TGTGCCAGCAGCTCGAGCCGGACTAGCGGGGGGTACACCGGGGAGCTGTTTTTT. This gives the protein CASSSSRTSGGYTGELFF.

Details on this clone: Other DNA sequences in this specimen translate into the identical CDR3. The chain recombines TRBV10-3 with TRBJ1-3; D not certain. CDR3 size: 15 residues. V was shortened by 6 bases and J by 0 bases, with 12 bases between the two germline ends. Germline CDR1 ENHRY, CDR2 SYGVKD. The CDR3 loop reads CAIRPDTSSGNTIYF. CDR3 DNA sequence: TGTGCCATCAGACCAGACACTAGCTCTGGAAACACCATATATTTT.

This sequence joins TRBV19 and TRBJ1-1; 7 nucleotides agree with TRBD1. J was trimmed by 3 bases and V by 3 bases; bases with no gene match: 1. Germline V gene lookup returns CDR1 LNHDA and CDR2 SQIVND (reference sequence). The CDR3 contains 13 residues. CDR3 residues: CASSIDRDTEAFF. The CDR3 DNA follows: TGTGCCAGTAGTATCGACAGGGACACTGAAGCTTTCTTT.

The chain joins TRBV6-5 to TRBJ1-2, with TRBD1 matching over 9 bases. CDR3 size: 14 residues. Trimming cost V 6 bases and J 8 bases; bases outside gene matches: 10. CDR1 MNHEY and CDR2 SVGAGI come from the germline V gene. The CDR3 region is CASRRTGGVEGYTF. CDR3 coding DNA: TGTGCCAGCAGACGCACAGGGGGCGTTGAAGGCTACACCTTC.